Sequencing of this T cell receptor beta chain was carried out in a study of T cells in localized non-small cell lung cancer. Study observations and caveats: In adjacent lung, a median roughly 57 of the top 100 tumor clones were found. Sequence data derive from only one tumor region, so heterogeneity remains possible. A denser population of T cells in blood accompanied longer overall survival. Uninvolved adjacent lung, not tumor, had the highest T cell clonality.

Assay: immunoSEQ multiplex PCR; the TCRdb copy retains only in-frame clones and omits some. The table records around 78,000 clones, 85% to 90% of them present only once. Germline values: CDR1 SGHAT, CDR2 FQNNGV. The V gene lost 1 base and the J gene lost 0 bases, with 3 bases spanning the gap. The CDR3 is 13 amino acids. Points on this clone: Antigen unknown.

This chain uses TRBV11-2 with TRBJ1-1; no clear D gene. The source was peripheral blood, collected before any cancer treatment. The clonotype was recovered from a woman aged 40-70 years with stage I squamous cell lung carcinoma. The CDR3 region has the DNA TGTGCCAGCAGCTTAGGAGTGAACACTGAAGCTTTCTTT. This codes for CASSLGVNTEAFF.